Sequencing of this T cell receptor (beta chain) was carried out in a study of cytomegalovirus exposure and HLA in healthy donors (dated by TCRdb to 2017 to 2019). Concerning the study at large: An earlier analysis of several hundred of the donors reported about 250 Gb of sequence data and around 110 million unique TCR beta sequences from about 179 million T cells. Approximately 300 gigabases of sequencing data and 91 million or so unique TCR sequences made up an early release that covered several hundred HLA-typed donors. The genetic ancestry cluster associated with self-reported Caucasian donors included roughly four fifths of the 398 genotyped donors. The aim of the study was to test whether cataloging public T cell receptors could identify signatures of past pathogen exposure. Using immunosequencing, the study profiled T cell repertoires from around 670 subjects and related those repertoires to cytomegalovirus serostatus. Besides the first cohort of roughly 700 subjects, a separate validation cohort made up of roughly 130 different subjects was used. To predict cytomegalovirus infection status, the study combined high-throughput TCR immunosequencing, statistical association of individual TCRs with disease status, and machine learning. A later analysis re-analyzed previously published TCR beta repertoires from several hundred donors and added high-resolution HLA genotyping to study TCR occurrence patterns. Rather than using new phenotypic data, the later analysis identified candidate immune exposures from TCR beta sequences and from how often those sequences occurred across donors. To decide whether each TCR beta V gene segment behaved as functional or pseudogenic, an earlier analysis of some 570 of the donors relied on high-throughput TCR beta sequencing. Donor age, sex, ethnicity and CMV serostatus were compiled together with the repertoire data. In a later genetic analysis, genome-wide SNP genotypes for about 65% of the roughly 670 donors were used, and that subset was treated as a discovery cohort. All discovery cohort repertoires had been generated using a single sequencing platform. Both class I and class II loci were covered by HLA typing, at four-digit resolution. The number of donors typed differed by locus, with about 629-630 for A, B, C, DRB1 and DQB1, more than 500 for DQA1, approximately 580 for DPA1, and approximately 470 for DPB1. About five DR-DQ haplotypes were handled as single units for association and clustering because linkage in the cohort was strong. Among 300 to 450 genotyped donors of the cohort, an average of around 240,000 unique TCR beta nucleotide sequences were sequenced per donor, about a sixth of them non-productive.

Broad study findings and their caveats: While some public TCRs were present in many individuals, most TCR sequences turned up only very rarely across donors. Because some donors lacked HLA typing at each locus, the association tests relied only on the typed subset. Approximately 18 rarely observed V segments, including chromosome 9 orphons, were excluded from the earlier analysis of 550 to 700 of the donors because counts were too low. Most CMV-associated TCR beta chains appeared to be HLA-restricted in a later analysis, and the HLA associations seemed to be driven largely by CMV exposure. The authors suggested that the approach could potentially be generalized to other disease states and immunological phenotypes. According to a later analysis, TCR association rates differed among HLA loci, with DRB1 alleles showing the most associated TCRs and HLA-C alleles showing the fewest. Compared with the roughly 700-donor mean, donors in an Asian-associated ancestry cluster had fewer N-insertions in productive TCRs, according to a later genetic analysis. A further reported finding was that TCR beta sequences accurately predicted the HLA-A and HLA-B alleles for most subjects in the first cohort. Presence/absence analyses assumed roughly uniform sequencing depth across donors, an assumption that may not hold. When HLA alleles, especially DR and DQ, strongly co-occurred, TCR associations were difficult to assign to individual alleles. In an earlier analysis of some 500 of the donors, most TCR beta V segments appeared in productive rearrangements about 90% or about 30% of the time, broadly matching IMGT annotations. A few of the identified cytomegalovirus-associated TCR beta chains were confirmed in vitro to be specific for cytomegalovirus antigens. V-gene and J-gene trimming of TCR beta chains was associated with a missense DCLRE1C variant in a later genetic analysis, and the association was replicated in an independent cohort. Several of the top co-occurrence clusters appeared to be linked to parvovirus B19, influenza, CMV and Epstein-Barr virus, according to a later analysis. In a later analysis, about 16,000 TCR beta sequences were associated with specific HLA alleles at a false discovery rate of 0.05. The cohort was sequenced for TCR beta chains only, and without alpha or paired-chain data the features that could be detected were limited. In the study, approximately 150 TCR beta chains were listed as associated with cytomegalovirus. In a later analysis, HLA-associated TCR beta chains showed more clonal expansion and lower generation probabilities than non-associated chains that were equally common. Correlated functional status among segregating V segments might be attributable to linkage disequilibrium, but an unknown experimental factor could not be ruled out. In both the original and validation cohorts, the classifier was reported to diagnose cytomegalovirus status with high specificity and sensitivity. The only immune exposure information available for the cohort was CMV serostatus. The sequencing pipeline was judged likely to have produced a cluster of highly shared sequence variants as a technical artifact. Some IMGT-functional V segments, including TRBV6-2 and TRBV6-3, could not be told apart with the 87-base-pair reads, so those segments were excluded.

The cohort comprised around 690 healthy bone marrow donors. At the time of sampling, every cohort member was nominally healthy, though immune exposures that went unrecorded were likely present. The donor was CMV seropositive and belonged to the group of a few hundred seropositive cohort members. A peripheral blood sample was collected from each donor, and TCR beta sequencing was performed on peripheral blood mononuclear cells. Genomic DNA was extracted from the blood cell samples with the Qiagen DNeasy Blood Extraction Kit. In regard to this clone: This clone's antigen is unknown. Base qualities are not at hand, and no much larger clone is one base apart.

Library preparation employed the immunoSEQ multiplex PCR assay. For the multiplex PCR, a mixture combining 60 forward primers for TCR Vbeta segments and 13 reverse primers for TCR Jbeta segments was used. The CDR3 region of rearranged TCR beta genes was amplified from genomic DNA with a multiplex PCR assay. The amplified TCR beta libraries were sequenced on the Illumina HiSeq System as 87-base-pair reads. As for how the authors treated the data: Across the 640 or so repertoires, a later analysis counted 78 million or so unique TCR beta chains, roughly 11 million of which were shared by at least two donors. Raw reads were error-corrected and collapsed into unique sequences with a nearest-neighbor algorithm that merged closely related sequences to remove PCR and sequencing errors. Alignment of CDR3 sequences to IMGT reference sequences was used to assign V, D and J gene segments. For a sequence to be retained, a match of at least six nucleotides to both a V gene segment and a J gene segment was required. A rearrangement was called productive if the CDR3 had no stop codons and remained in frame with V and J, and every other rearrangement was called non-productive. CDR3 was defined according to IMGT convention as the region running from the second conserved V-encoded cysteine to the conserved J-encoded phenylalanine. In an earlier analysis of some 550 of the donors, sequences lacking an unambiguous match to a single V gene segment were excluded. In an earlier analysis of some 590 of the donors, a V segment was called functional when productive rearrangements were above 56.7%, and segregating when the standard deviation between donors exceeded 5%. A statistical classification framework was built to diagnose cytomegalovirus status from the catalog of TCR beta chain sequences. In a later analysis, V and J genes were assigned by comparing TCR nucleotide sequences against IMGT/GENE-DB human TR gene sequences. In a later analysis, CDR3 sequences and most-parsimonious VDJ recombination scenarios were assigned using the TCRdist pipeline. In a later analysis, each TCR beta chain was defined by its CDR3 amino acid sequence together with its V-gene family, and reads without a unique V-gene family were excluded. To address suspected cross-contamination and a sequencing artifact, a later analysis removed a few hundred highly shared, low-generation-probability nucleotide sequences. In a later analysis, a clonal expansion index for each public chain was calculated from normalized within-repertoire ranks of inferred template counts. In a later analysis, generation probabilities were computed using a VDJ recombination model fitted to out-of-frame rearrangements, and the results were checked against IGoR. In a later analysis, TCR-TCR, TCR-HLA and TCR-CMV co-occurrence was scored with hypergeometric tests, and a repertoire-size bias correction was applied to TCR pairs. A later analysis estimated false discovery rates by permuting HLA or CMV assignments 20 times. In a later analysis, co-occurring TCRs were grouped using DBSCAN, with TCRdist sequence similarity added in when clustering inside HLA-allele-positive subsets. Repertoires with fewer than 30,000 or more than 120,000 public chains were left out of co-occurrence clustering, as were four to six repertoires with anomalous nucleotide sharing. TCRdb provides this immuneACCESS table in a form limited to in-frame rearrangements. Some clones are lacking; in checked studies, under half of them reflect an unresolved V gene, and why the rest are absent is not known. Clone size and V and J calls were adopted from that table, with D and trimming inferred from the DNA. In this sample the table shows roughly 130,000 clones, 74% of which occur a single time. 5.8% of the sample lies in the top ten.

CDR1 LNHDA and CDR2 SQIVND are derived from the germline V gene (reference sequence). The CDR3 sequence holds 17 residues, the cysteine and phenylalanine included. Only the CDR3 region is kept as DNA, spanning 51 bases read in frame from base 1. Trimming leaves V shorter by 4 bases and J shorter by 3 bases, with the junction holding 9 bases beyond the gene matches. Input material: PBMCs. The sequence is built from TRBV19 and TRBJ2-2; the central 9 bases match TRBD2. This TCR was sampled from a woman aged 50 to 60 in good health and CMV-seropositive. In nucleotide form, the sequence is TGTGCCAGTAGTACCAGAAGCGGGGGGCTGTACACCGGGGAGCTGTTTTTT. Its product reads: CASSTRSGGLYTGELFF.